This T cell receptor beta chain was profiled in a study of early T cells in non-severe SARS-CoV-2 infection. Turning to the study itself: Sequencing of bulk RNA from unsorted whole blood was done, without chain pairing.

As part of library construction, unique molecular identifiers were attached to individual cDNA molecules. TCRdb re-analysed the 5' RACE reads in MiXCR, keeping a single row per CDR3 protein. The top ten clones hold 6.5% to 8% of a sample with around 110,000 distinct CDR3 sequences, 11% of them seen once. This clonotype was observed a few times. The CDR3 sequence is 15 residues long. Per germline, CDR1 SGDLS and CDR2 YYNGEE. V was pared by 4 bases and J by 4 bases, with 7 bases of the junction left unmatched. The sequence was obtained from an adult who was a healthcare worker with PCR-confirmed SARS-CoV-2 infection or an uninfected control (not recorded which). This chain links TRBV9 with TRBJ2-5; 10 bases match TRBD2. Sequenced material: whole blood. The CDR3 reads CASSIESGRGETQYF. DNA of the CDR3: TGTGCCAGCAGCATCGAAAGCGGGAGGGGAGAGACCCAGTACTTC.